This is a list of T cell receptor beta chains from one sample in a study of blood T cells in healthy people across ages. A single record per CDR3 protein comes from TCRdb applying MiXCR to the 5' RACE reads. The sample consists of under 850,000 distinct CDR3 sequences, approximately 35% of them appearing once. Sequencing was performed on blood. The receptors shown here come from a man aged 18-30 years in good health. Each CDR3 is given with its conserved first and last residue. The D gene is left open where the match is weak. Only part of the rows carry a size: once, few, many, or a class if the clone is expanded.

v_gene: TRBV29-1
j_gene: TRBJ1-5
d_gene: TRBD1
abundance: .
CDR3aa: CSVAGDRLNQPQHF
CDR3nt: TGCAGCGTTGCGGGGGACAGACTCAATCAGCCCCAGCATTTT

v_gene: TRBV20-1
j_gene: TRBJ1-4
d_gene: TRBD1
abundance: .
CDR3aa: CSARSRTGDEKLFF
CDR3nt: TGCAGTGCCCGGAGTCGGACAGGGGACGAAAAACTGTTTTTT

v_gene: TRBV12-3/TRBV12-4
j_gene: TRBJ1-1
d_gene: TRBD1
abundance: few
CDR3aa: CASSRYGTGGTEAFF
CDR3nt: TGTGCCAGCAGTAGATACGGGACAGGGGGCACTGAAGCTTTCTTT

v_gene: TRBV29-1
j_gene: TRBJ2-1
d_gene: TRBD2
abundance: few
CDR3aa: CSATGGAVFNEQFF
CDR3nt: TGCAGCGCCACGGGGGGGGCAGTCTTCAATGAGCAGTTCTTC

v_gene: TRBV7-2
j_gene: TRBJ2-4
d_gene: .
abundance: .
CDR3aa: CASSLGIANIQYF
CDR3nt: TGTGCCAGCAGCTTAGGAATAGCGAACATTCAGTACTTC

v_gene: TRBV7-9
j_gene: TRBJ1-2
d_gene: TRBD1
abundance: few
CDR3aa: CASSPPGTGMLHGYTF
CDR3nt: TGTGCCAGCAGCCCTCCCGGGACAGGGATGCTTCATGGCTACACCTTC

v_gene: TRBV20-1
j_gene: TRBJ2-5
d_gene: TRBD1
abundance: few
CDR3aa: CSATGTGGSWEQYF
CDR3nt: TGCAGTGCTACCGGGACAGGGGGATCGTGGGAGCAGTACTTC

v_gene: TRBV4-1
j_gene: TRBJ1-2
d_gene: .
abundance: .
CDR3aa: CASSQGQLTNYGYTF
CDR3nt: TGCGCCAGCAGCCAAGGACAGTTGACTAACTATGGCTACACCTTC

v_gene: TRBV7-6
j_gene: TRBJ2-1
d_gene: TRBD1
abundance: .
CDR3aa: CASSSRTGSHYYNEQFF
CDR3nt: TGTGCCAGCAGCTCTAGGACAGGATCACACTACTACAATGAGCAGTTCTTC

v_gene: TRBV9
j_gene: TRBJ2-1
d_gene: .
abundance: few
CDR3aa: CASSHGTTGGDNEQFF
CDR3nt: TGTGCCAGCAGCCATGGGACAACCGGAGGGGACAATGAGCAGTTCTTC

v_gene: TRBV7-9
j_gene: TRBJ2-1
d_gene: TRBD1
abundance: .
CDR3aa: CASSPRTGGFNEQFF
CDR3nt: TGTGCCAGCAGCCCTAGGACAGGGGGCTTCAATGAGCAGTTCTTC

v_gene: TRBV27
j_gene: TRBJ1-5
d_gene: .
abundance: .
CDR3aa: CASSSRLAGFNQPQHF
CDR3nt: TGTGCCAGCAGTTCAAGATTAGCAGGTTTCAATCAGCCCCAGCATTTT

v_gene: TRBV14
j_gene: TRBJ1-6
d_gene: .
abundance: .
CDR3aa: CASSQDRPVVDSPPHF
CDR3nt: TGTGCCAGCAGCCAAGATCGGCCCGTTGTTGATTCACCCCCCCACTTT

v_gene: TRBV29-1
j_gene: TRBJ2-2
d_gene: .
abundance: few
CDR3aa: CSAKGPGDTGELFF
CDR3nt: TGCAGCGCCAAGGGTCCAGGAGACACCGGGGAGCTGTTTTTT

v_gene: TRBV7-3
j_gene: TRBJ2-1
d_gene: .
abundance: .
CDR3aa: CASSLSTGTQYDEQFF
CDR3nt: TGTGCCAGCAGCTTATCCACCGGGACTCAATACGATGAGCAGTTCTTC

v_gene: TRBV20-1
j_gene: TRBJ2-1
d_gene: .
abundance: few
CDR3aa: CSVAAAGRSYNEQFF
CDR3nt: TGCAGTGTTGCAGCAGCGGGCCGCTCCTACAATGAGCAGTTCTTC

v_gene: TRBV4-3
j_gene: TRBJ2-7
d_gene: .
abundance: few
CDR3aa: CASSQVDGVSYEQYF
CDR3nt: TGCGCCAGCAGCCAAGTGGACGGGGTTTCCTACGAGCAGTACTTC

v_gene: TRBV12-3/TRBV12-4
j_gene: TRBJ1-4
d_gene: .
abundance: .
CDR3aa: CASSPPGHLRQEKLFF
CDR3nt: TGTGCCAGCAGTCCCCCGGGACACCTAAGGCAGGAAAAACTGTTTTTT

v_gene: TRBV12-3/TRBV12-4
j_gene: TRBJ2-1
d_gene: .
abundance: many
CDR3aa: CASRRSSGLLTYNEQFF
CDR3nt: TGTGCCAGCAGGAGATCTTCGGGACTTCTTACCTACAATGAGCAGTTCTTC

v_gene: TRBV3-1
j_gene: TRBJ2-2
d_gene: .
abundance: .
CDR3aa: CASSRNRVTGELFF
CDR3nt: TGTGCCAGCAGCCGCAACAGGGTCACCGGGGAGCTGTTTTTT

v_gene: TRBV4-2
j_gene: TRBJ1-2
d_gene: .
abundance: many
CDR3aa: CASSQQTGSLGYTF
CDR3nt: TGTGCCAGCAGCCAGCAAACAGGGTCTTTGGGCTACACCTTC

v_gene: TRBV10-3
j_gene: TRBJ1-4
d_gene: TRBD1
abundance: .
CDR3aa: CATMRDRGTEKLFF
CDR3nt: TGTGCCACTATGCGGGACAGGGGTACTGAAAAACTGTTTTTT

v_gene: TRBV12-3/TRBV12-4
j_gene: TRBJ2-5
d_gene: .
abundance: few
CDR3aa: CASSPMVGGTDEETQYF
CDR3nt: TGTGCCAGCAGTCCCATGGTTGGAGGGACAGACGAAGAGACCCAGTACTTC

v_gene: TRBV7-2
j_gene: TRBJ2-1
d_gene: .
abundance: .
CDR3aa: CASSSPERGQETQFF
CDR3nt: TGTGCCAGCAGCTCCCCTGAGCGGGGACAAGAGACCCAGTTCTTC

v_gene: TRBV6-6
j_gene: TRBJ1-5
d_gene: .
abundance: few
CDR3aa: CASSYTRGQPQHF
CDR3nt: TGTGCCAGCAGTTACACCCGGGGGCAGCCCCAGCATTTT

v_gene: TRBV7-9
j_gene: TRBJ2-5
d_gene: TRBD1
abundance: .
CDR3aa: CASSSEDRGPSQETQYF
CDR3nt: TGTGCCAGCAGCTCAGAGGACAGGGGGCCATCCCAAGAGACCCAGTACTTC

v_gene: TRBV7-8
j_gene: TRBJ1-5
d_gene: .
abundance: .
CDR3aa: CASRAARGRSNQPRHF
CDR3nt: TGTGCCAGCAGGGCTGCTCGGGGACGGAGCAATCAGCCCCGGCATTTT

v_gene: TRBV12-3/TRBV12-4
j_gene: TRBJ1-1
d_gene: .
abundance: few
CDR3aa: CASGYGTNTEAFF
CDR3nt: TGTGCCAGCGGCTACGGAACCAACACTGAAGCTTTCTTT

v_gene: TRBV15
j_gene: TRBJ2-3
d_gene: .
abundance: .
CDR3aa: CATSRDLGMTGADTQYF
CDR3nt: TGTGCCACCAGCAGAGATCTGGGAATGACGGGCGCAGATACGCAGTATTTT

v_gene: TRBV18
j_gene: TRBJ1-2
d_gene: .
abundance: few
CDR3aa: CASSPPYAPWGYTF
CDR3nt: TGTGCCAGCTCACCACCGTACGCGCCCTGGGGCTACACCTTC

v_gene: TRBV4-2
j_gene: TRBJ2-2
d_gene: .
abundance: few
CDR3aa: CASSQGLLTGELFF
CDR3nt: TGTGCCAGCAGCCAAGGACTGCTGACCGGGGAGCTGTTTTTT

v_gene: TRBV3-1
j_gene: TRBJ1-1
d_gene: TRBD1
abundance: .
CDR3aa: CASSPGDSVMNTEAFF
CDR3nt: TGTGCCAGCAGCCCGGGGGACAGTGTCATGAACACTGAAGCTTTCTTT

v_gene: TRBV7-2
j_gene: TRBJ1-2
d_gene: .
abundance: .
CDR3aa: CASSLPGGFYGHTF
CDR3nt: TGTGCCAGCAGCTTACCCGGAGGCTTCTATGGCCACACCTTC

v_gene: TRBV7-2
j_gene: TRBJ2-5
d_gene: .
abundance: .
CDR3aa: CASSLAHASMETQYF
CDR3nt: TGTGCCAGCAGCTTAGCGCACGCCTCTATGGAGACCCAGTACTTC

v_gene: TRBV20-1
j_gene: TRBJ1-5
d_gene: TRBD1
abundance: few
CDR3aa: CSASGQGGRNQPQHF
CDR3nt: TGCAGTGCTAGCGGACAGGGGGGACGCAATCAGCCCCAGCATTTT

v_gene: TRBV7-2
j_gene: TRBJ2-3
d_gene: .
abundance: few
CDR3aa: CASSLGRGASTDTQYF
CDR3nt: TGTGCCAGCAGCTTAGGCCGGGGGGCTAGCACAGATACGCAGTATTTT

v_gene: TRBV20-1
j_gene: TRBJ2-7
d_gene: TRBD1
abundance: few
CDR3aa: CSALSRDRGFNSYEQYF
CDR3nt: TGCAGTGCGCTGTCCCGGGACAGGGGGTTCAACTCCTACGAGCAGTACTTC

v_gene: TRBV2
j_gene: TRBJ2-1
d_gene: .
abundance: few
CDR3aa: CASRGSRGERDEQFF
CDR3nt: TGTGCCAGCAGGGGCTCGAGGGGCGAACGCGATGAGCAGTTCTTC

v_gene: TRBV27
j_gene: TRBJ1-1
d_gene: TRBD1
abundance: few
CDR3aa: CASSQHLQGAEAFF
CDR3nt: TGTGCCAGCAGCCAACATTTACAGGGGGCTGAAGCTTTCTTT

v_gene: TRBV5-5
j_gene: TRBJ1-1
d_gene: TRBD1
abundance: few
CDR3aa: CASSLAGTGGFGVYTEAFF
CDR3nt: TGTGCCAGCAGCTTGGCCGGGACAGGGGGCTTTGGGGTTTACACTGAAGCTTTCTTT

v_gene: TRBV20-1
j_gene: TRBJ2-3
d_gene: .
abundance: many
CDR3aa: CSAITRGITDTQYF
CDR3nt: TGCAGTGCGATAACCCGGGGGATCACAGATACGCAGTATTTT

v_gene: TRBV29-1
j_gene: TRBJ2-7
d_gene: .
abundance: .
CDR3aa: CSVEYSADYEQYF
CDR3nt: TGCAGCGTTGAGTATTCGGCTGACTACGAGCAGTACTTC

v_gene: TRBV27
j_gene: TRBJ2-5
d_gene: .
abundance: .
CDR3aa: CASSRHVQETQYF
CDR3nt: TGTGCCAGCAGCAGACATGTGCAAGAGACCCAGTACTTC

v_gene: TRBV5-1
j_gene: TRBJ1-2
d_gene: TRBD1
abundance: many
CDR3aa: CASSSGQGASYGYTF
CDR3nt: TGCGCCAGCAGCTCGGGACAGGGGGCATCCTATGGCTACACCTTC

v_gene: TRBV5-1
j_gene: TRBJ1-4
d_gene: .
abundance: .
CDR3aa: CASSRGDSTNEKPFF
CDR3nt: TGCGCCAGCAGCCGGGGGGACTCAACTAATGAAAAACCGTTTTTT

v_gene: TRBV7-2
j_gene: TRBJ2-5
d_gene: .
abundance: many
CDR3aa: CASSLLQETQYF
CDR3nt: TGTGCCAGCAGCTTGCTGCAAGAGACCCAGTACTTC

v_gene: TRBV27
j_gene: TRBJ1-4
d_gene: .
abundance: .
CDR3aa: CASGRGGINKKLFF
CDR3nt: TGTGCCAGCGGCAGGGGTGGCATTAATAAAAAACTGTTTTTT